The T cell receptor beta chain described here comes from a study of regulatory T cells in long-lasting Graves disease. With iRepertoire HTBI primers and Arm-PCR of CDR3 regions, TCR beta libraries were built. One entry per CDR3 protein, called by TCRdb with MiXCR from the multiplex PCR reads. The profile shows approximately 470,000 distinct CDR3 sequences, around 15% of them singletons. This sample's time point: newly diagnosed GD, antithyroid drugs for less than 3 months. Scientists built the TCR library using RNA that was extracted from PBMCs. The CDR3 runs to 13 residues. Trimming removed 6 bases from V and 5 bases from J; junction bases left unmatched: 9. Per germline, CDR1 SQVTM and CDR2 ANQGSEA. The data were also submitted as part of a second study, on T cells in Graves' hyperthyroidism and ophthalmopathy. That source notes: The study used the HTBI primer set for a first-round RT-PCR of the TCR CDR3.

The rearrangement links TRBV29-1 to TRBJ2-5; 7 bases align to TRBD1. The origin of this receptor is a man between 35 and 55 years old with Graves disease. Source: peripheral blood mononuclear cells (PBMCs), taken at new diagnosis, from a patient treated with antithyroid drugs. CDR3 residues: CSVIRQGGETQYF. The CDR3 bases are TGCAGCGTGATAAGACAGGGCGGGGAGACCCAGTACTTC. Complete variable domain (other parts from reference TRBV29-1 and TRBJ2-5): SAVISQKPSRDICQRGTSLTIQCQVDSQVTMMFWYRQQPGQSLTLIATANQGSEATYESGFVIDKFPISRPNLTFSTLTVSNMSPEDSSIYLCSVIRQGGETQYFGPGTRLLVL.